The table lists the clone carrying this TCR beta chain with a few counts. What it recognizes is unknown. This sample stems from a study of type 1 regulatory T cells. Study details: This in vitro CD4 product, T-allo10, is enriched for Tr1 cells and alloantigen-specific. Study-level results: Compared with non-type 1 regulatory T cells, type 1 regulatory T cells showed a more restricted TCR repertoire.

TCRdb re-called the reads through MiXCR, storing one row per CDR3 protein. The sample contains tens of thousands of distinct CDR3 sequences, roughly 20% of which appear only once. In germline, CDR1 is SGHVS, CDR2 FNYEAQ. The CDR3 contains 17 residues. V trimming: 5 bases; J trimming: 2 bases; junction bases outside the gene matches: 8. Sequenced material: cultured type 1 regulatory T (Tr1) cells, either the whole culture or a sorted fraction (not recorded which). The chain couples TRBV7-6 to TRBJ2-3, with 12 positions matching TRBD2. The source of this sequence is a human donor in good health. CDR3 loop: CASSAATSGRFTDTQYF. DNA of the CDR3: TGTGCCAGCAGCGCCGCGACTAGCGGGAGATTCACAGATACGCAGTATTTT.